Sequencing of this TCR beta chain was carried out in a study of OX40 agonist ivuxolimab in advanced cancers. The table came from immunoSEQ multiplex PCR; TCRdb's copy has only in-frame clones and leaves some out. The data hold some 35,000 clones, with around four fifths observed a single time. Study-wide results and limits: Circulating CD4+ and CD8+ T cells showed clonal expansion by week 6 at 0.1 to 3.0 mg/kg.

In the case of this clone: Antigen specificity is unknown.

Germline-derived CDR1 and CDR2 are SGHVS and FQNEAQ. Trimming left V 7 bases short and J 3 bases short, with 19 bases between. This CDR3 contains 15 residues. Sequencing used CD4+ or CD8+ T cells sorted from blood, obtained in a trial of the OX40 agonist ivuxolimab. The origin of this receptor is an adult with an advanced solid tumor such as melanoma, head and neck, liver or kidney cancer. The V and J genes are TRBV7-8 and TRBJ2-7, with a weak D call TRBD2 (5 bases). This CDR3 reads CASTPSVGGHYEQYF. The CDR3 DNA follows: TGTGCCAGCACCCCCTCCGTAGGAGGTCACTACGAGCAGTACTTC.